This T cell receptor (beta chain) was identified in a study of cytomegalovirus exposure and HLA in healthy donors. V was trimmed by 4 bases and J by 9 bases, leaving 11 bases between them. Germline V CDR1 and CDR2: SGHRS, YFSETQ. The CDR3 contains 12 residues. The PCR contained 60 Vbeta and 13 Jbeta primers. TCRdb keeps only in-frame clones here, not all; method: immunoSEQ multiplex PCR. The sample has around 150,000 clones; about 85% are singletons. The sample comprised PBMCs. The chain links TRBV5-1 to TRBJ2-1; D remains ambiguous. This clonotype was sampled from a male donor in good health and CMV-seropositive. CDR3 in amino acids: CASSLSLSEQFF. CDR3 DNA sequence: TGCGCCAGCAGCCTGTCGCTTAGTGAGCAGTTCTTC. Full variable domain (remainder filled in from reference TRBV5-1 and TRBJ2-1): KAGVTQTPRYLIKTRGQQVTLSCSPISGHRSVSWYQQTPGQGLQFLFEYFSETQRNKGNFPGRFSGRQFSNSRSEMNVSTLELGDSALYLCASSLSLSEQFFGPGTRLTVL.